This TCR beta chain came from a study of T cells in localized non-small cell lung cancer. Measured with immunoSEQ multiplex PCR; TCRdb has only the in-frame clones, and not every one. The sample has approximately 80,000 clones, around 84% seen once. Sequencing was performed on peripheral blood, taken before any cancer treatment. The origin of this receptor is a female donor aged 60 or older with stage I lung adenocarcinoma.

CDR3 nucleotide sequence: TGTGCCTGGAGTGCCGGTAGGGGGGGTCATCAGCCCCAGCATTTT. It is translated as CAWSAGRGGHQPQHF. The V and J genes are TRBV30 and TRBJ1-5, with D tentatively TRBD1 (6 bases). Germline V lookup: CDR1 GTSNPN, CDR2 SVGIG (reference sequence). The V end lost 1 base, the J end lost 5 bases, and 15 bases lay between the germline ends. CDR3 length: 15 residues.